This is a list of T cell receptor beta chains from one sample in a study of identical twins. TCRdb re-called the 5' RACE reads through MiXCR, storing one row per CDR3 protein. This sample has 1.5 million to 2 million distinct CDR3 sequences, with about 30% found just once. Sample: cord blood. These receptors originate from a newborn girl in good health. Each CDR3 is given with its conserved first and last residue. D genes are given only for firm matches. Expanded clones are given a class, and other clones once, few, many or no size at all.

V gene,J gene,D gene,clone size,CDR3 protein,CDR3 DNA
TRBV5-1,TRBJ2-7,TRBD2,many,CASSYRLAGYEQYF,TGCGCCAGCAGCTACCGACTAGCGGGCTACGAGCAGTACTTC
TRBV20-1,TRBJ2-7,TRBD2,-,CSARSSGRIYNEQYF,TGCAGTGCTAGATCAAGCGGGAGGATCTACAATGAGCAGTACTTC
TRBV6-1,TRBJ1-1,-,few,CASSEGAKNTEAFF,TGTGCCAGCAGTGAGGGGGCCAAGAACACTGAAGCTTTCTTT
TRBV20-1,TRBJ2-3,-,many,CSARLGGTDTQYF,TGCAGTGCTAGACTGGGGGGCACAGATACGCAGTATTTT
TRBV4-1,TRBJ2-3,-,few,CASSRQTRGYSTDTQYF,TGCGCCAGCAGCCGACAGACTAGGGGGTACAGCACAGATACGCAGTATTTT
TRBV2,TRBJ2-1,TRBD2,few,CASSEPRTSGRGNEQFF,TGTGCCAGCAGTGAACCCCGGACTAGCGGGAGAGGCAATGAGCAGTTCTTC
TRBV12-5,TRBJ2-7,TRBD1,-,CASGLTGGEQYF,TGTGCTAGTGGGCTAACAGGGGGCGAGCAGTACTTC
TRBV15,TRBJ1-5,-,-,CATSRGISRGNSNQPQHF,TGTGCCACCAGCAGAGGCATAAGCCGGGGAAATAGCAATCAGCCCCAGCATTTT
TRBV20-1,TRBJ2-5,TRBD2,-,CSARSGLAGRYQETQYF,TGCAGTGCTAGATCGGGACTAGCGGGAAGGTACCAAGAGACCCAGTACTTC
TRBV2,TRBJ2-7,-,once,CARQSGPGSYEQYF,TGTGCCAGACAATCCGGGCCAGGATCCTACGAGCAGTACTTC
TRBV2,TRBJ2-7,TRBD2,-,CASSDKRGPYEQYF,TGTGCCAGCAGTGATAAGCGGGGGCCTTACGAGCAGTACTTC
TRBV28,TRBJ2-5,TRBD1,many,CASSLGQGYQETQYF,TGTGCCAGCAGTTTAGGACAGGGATACCAAGAGACCCAGTACTTC
TRBV27,TRBJ2-2,-,-,CASRESGSGELFF,TGTGCCAGCAGAGAGAGCGGCTCCGGGGAGCTGTTTTTT
TRBV5-1,TRBJ2-7,TRBD1,few,CASSPFKTGNQNEQYF,TGCGCCAGCAGCCCCTTTAAGACAGGGAATCAAAACGAGCAGTACTTC
TRBV6-2/TRBV6-3,TRBJ2-7,-,-,CASSYTQYEQYF,TGTGCCAGCAGTTATACTCAATACGAGCAGTACTTC
TRBV12-3/TRBV12-4,TRBJ2-1,-,few,CASTYSVSYNEQFF,TGTGCCAGCACCTATAGCGTATCCTACAATGAGCAGTTCTTC
TRBV11-1,TRBJ2-7,-,-,CASSYEVGGHYEQYF,TGTGCCAGCAGCTACGAGGTGGGAGGCCACTACGAGCAGTACTTC
TRBV7-9,TRBJ2-4,-,-,CASSPRMRDTYKNIQYF,TGTGCCAGCAGCCCCCGTATGCGGGACACGTACAAAAACATTCAGTACTTC
TRBV20-1,TRBJ2-7,TRBD1,few,CSAKTTGQGAYEQYF,TGCAGTGCTAAGACCACGGGACAGGGGGCCTACGAGCAGTACTTC
TRBV30,TRBJ2-7,-,-,CAWGDSYEQYF,TGTGCCTGGGGGGATAGCTACGAGCAGTACTTC
TRBV28,TRBJ2-3,TRBD2,few,CASAAAGGSDTQYF,TGTGCCAGCGCAGCAGCGGGAGGGTCAGATACGCAGTATTTT
TRBV6-1,TRBJ1-2,-,-,CASSVTGASPNYGYTF,TGTGCCAGCAGTGTGACGGGGGCGAGTCCTAACTATGGCTACACCTTC